This T cell receptor (beta chain) was documented in a study of human T cells and chemical hapten exposure. Study background: Subjects had 2% DPC placed on 2 cm by 2 cm of upper inner arm skin for sensitization. There were per-sample TCR yield variations, arising mainly from small pooled library volume differences.

One entry per CDR3 protein results from TCRdb running MiXCR on the RACE reads. The table has about 380,000 distinct CDR3 sequences, around 5% seen once. Described time point: patch test 1, 2 weeks after DPC sensitization. Documented treatment: therapeutic diphenylcyclopropenone sensitization with weekly scalp DPC. The CDR3 length is 15 residues. The germline V and J ends were trimmed by 3 bases and 8 bases, with 14 bases remaining between them. The germline V gene has CDR1 SEHNR and CDR2 FQNEAQ (reference sequence). The sample was whole blood, taken in connection with sensitization to the hapten diphenylcyclopropenone (DPC). The origin of this receptor is a woman between 45 and 60 years old with alopecia areata. Some clones in this sample may be carry-over from other donors' samples. The chain combines TRBV7-9 with TRBJ1-6; no clear D. The CDR3 region is CASSFYTGSDSPLHF. In DNA, the CDR3 is TGTGCCAGCAGCTTTTACACGGGGTCCGATTCACCCCTCCACTTT.